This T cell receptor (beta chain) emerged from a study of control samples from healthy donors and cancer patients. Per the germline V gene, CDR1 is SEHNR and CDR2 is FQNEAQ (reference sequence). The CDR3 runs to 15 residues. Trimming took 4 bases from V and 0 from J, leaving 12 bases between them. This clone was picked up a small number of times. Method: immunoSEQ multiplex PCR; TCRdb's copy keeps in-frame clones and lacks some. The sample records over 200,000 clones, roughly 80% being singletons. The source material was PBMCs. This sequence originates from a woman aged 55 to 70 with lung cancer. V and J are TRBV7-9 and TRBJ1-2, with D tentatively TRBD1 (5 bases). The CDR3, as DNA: TGTGCCAGCAGCTCTTGGGACCTAGCTAACTATGGCTACACCTTC. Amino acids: CASSSWDLANYGYTF.